The following is a T cell receptor (beta chain) sequence with its context. This sample was taken from a study of technical replicates of blood from several donors. Trimming at V came to 4 bases and at J to 9 bases, leaving 11 bases not matched to a gene. Germline assignment: CDR1 MNHEY and CDR2 SVGAGI. CDR3 size: 15 residues. Generated by immunoSEQ multiplex PCR, the TCRdb table keeps only in-frame clones and is missing some. The repertoire consists of roughly 62,000 clones, with about 95% occurring once and the leading ten covering around 3%. The chain carries TRBV6-5 and TRBJ2-7, with 11 bases identical to TRBD2. The sequence came from a human donor in good health. Some clones in this sample may be carry-over from other donors' samples. The sample comprised PBMCs. CDR3 region: CASSSATSGGTWQYF. In DNA, the CDR3 is TGTGCCAGCAGTTCCGCTACTAGCGGGGGTACGTGGCAGTACTTC.